The 21 T cell receptor beta chains below were found in one sample sequenced in a study of blood T cell repertoires in COVID-19. Sequencing was performed with immunoSEQ multiplex PCR; in TCRdb, only in-frame clones are kept and a portion is missing. Of around 270,000 clones listed, over 75% are singletons. The sequenced material came from peripheral blood. The receptors were sampled from a woman aged 45-65 years with acute or convalescent COVID-19.

The chain couples TRBV19 to TRBJ2-7; 7 bases are shared with TRBD2. V shed 1 base and J 2 bases; nucleotides not matched to a gene: 5. The CDR3 length is 15 residues. Germline CDR1 is LNHDA and CDR2 is SQIVND (reference sequence). CDR3 in DNA: TGTGCCAGTAGTATAGCTAGCGGAGCAACCTACGAGCAGTACTTC. This codes for CASSIASGATYEQYF.

This clone was seen only once. This chain joins TRBV19 and TRBJ2-3; 7 positions match TRBD1. CDR3 length: 13 amino acids. Germline lookup yields CDR1 LNHDA and CDR2 SQIVND (reference sequence). J was trimmed by 6 bases and V by 3 bases; bases with no gene match: 3. In nucleotides, the CDR3 is TGTGCCAGTAGTATGGTACAGGGGGATACGCAGTATTTT. It specifies CASSMVQGDTQYF. The variable domain in full, with the rest retrieved from reference TRBV19 and TRBJ2-3, is DGGITQSPKYLFRKEGQNVTLSCEQNLNHDAMYWYRQDPGQGLRLIYYSQIVNDFQKGDIAEGYSVSREKKESFPLTVTSAQKNPTAFYLCASSMVQGDTQYFGPGTRLTVL.

This chain joins TRBV9 and TRBJ1-2, with 9 bases aligning to TRBD1. Unmatched junction bases numbered 3, after V lost 1 base and J lost 5 bases. Germline V gene data show CDR1 as SGDLS and CDR2 as YYNGEE. The CDR3 totals 14 residues. DNA of the CDR3: TGTGCCAGCAGCGTATGGGACAGGGATTATGGCTACACCTTC. As protein: CASSVWDRDYGYTF.

The J gene is TRBJ1-1, the V gene TRBV24-1; a possible D gene is TRBD1 (6 bases). Trimming removed 4 bases at V and 8 bases at J, with 16 bases between. The CDR3 extends over 14 amino acids. The germline V gene has CDR1 KGHDR and CDR2 SFDVKD. CDR3 nucleotide sequence: TGTGCCACCAGTGAGCCAGGACAGCATAAAGAAGCTTTCTTT. It is translated as CATSEPGQHKEAFF.

This clone was counted once. This sequence joins TRBV27 and TRBJ1-5; unclear D gene. The CDR3 runs to 12 residues. Trimming left V 3 bases short and J 5 bases short, with 5 bases between. CDR1 and CDR2 (germline): MNHEY, SMNVEV (reference sequence). The CDR3: CASSFPDQPQHF. The CDR3, as DNA: TGTGCCAGCAGTTTTCCGGATCAGCCCCAGCATTTT.

V and J are TRBV3-1 (or the pseudogene TRBV3-2) and TRBJ2-2; TRBD1 agrees at 10 bases. The CDR3 totals 20 residues. The V and J ends lost 0 bases and 4 bases, in that order; junction bases with no gene match: 14. CDR1 and CDR2 (germline): LGHDT, YNNKEL (reference sequence). For the CDR3, the DNA is TGTGCCAGCAGCCAAGATGTCCCGTCCGGGACAGGGGTTTCCACCGGGGAGCTGTTTTTT. It translates to CASSQDVPSGTGVSTGELFF.

This clone was recorded a few times. J is TRBJ1-2 and V is TRBV29-1; perhaps TRBD1 as D (5 bases). CDR3 length equals 15 residues. Germline V gene sequence: CDR1 SQVTM, CDR2 ANQGSEA. Trimming cost V 4 bases and J 5 bases, with 20 bases left between them. The CDR3 bases are TGCAGCGTTGCCACCAGGTTTGGGGGGTTGTATGGCTACACCTTC. This translates into CSVATRFGGLYGYTF. Variable domain in full (rest from reference TRBV29-1 and TRBJ1-2): SAVISQKPSRDICQRGTSLTIQCQVDSQVTMMFWYRQQPGQSLTLIATANQGSEATYESGFVIDKFPISRPNLTFSTLTVSNMSPEDSSIYLCSVATRFGGLYGYTFGSGTRLTVV.

V and J are TRBV5-1 and TRBJ2-5, with TRBD1 matching over 8 bases. The V and J ends lost 4 bases and 5 bases, in that order; junction bases with no gene match: 7. Germline values: CDR1 SGHRS, CDR2 YFSETQ. This CDR3 comprises 14 residues. The CDR3 region is CASSPTGGGETQYF. DNA for the CDR3: TGCGCCAGCAGCCCTACAGGGGGTGGGGAGACCCAGTACTTC.

CDR3 loop: CASSLAGDLNEQFF. The CDR3 nucleotides read TGTGCCAGCAGTTTGGCGGGAGATCTAAATGAGCAGTTCTTC. The J gene is TRBJ2-1, the V gene TRBV27, with 7 bases matching TRBD2. The CDR3 sequence is 14 residues long. With 3 bases clipped from V and 7 bases from J, the junction kept 6 bases outside the gene matches. CDR1 and CDR2 from the germline V gene are MNHEY and SMNVEV (reference sequence).

The CDR3 nucleotides are TGCGCCAGCAGCACCCGGGACTGGGTCAATGAGCAGTTCTTC. Encoded protein: CASSTRDWVNEQFF. The chain couples TRBV5-1 to TRBJ2-1, with D possibly matching TRBD2 (6 bases). CDR3 length: 14 residues. Trimming removed 4 bases at V and 6 bases at J, with 14 bases between. In germline, CDR1 is SGHRS, CDR2 YFSETQ.

The chain recombines TRBV7-9 with TRBJ1-5, with 10 bases aligning to TRBD1. Germline V gene lookup returns CDR1 SEHNR and CDR2 FQNEAQ (reference sequence). Trimming cost V 5 bases and J 1 base; bases outside gene matches: 5. The CDR3 covers 16 residues. Here the CDR3 reads CASSQRQGASNQPQHF. The CDR3 DNA is TGTGCCAGCAGCCAAAGACAGGGGGCAAGCAATCAGCCCCAGCATTTT.

V and J are TRBV27 and TRBJ2-7; D perhaps matches TRBD1 (5 bases). Trimming left V 2 bases short and J 1 base short, with 9 bases between. CDR1 and CDR2 from the germline V gene are MNHEY and SMNVEV (reference sequence). This CDR3 contains 14 residues. This CDR3 reads CASSLGARSYEQYF. The CDR3 DNA is TGTGCCAGCAGTTTAGGGGCTAGGTCCTACGAGCAGTACTTC.

This chain links TRBV5-1 with TRBJ2-7; TRBD2 aligns across 14 bases. After removal of 3 bases from V and 6 bases from J, the junction contained 8 bases not matched to a gene. Germline V gene sequence: CDR1 SGHRS, CDR2 YFSETQ. The CDR3 spans 16 residues. CDR3 in amino acids: CASSSRLAGGQGEQYF. The CDR3 DNA is TGCGCCAGCAGCTCACGACTAGCGGGAGGGCAGGGCGAGCAGTACTTC.

This clone showed up just once. This sequence joins TRBV18 and TRBJ2-1; 7 nucleotides line up with TRBD1. Germline-derived CDR1 and CDR2 are KGHSH and LQKENI. V shed 2 bases and J 6 bases; nucleotides not matched to a gene: 10. The CDR3 runs to 16 residues. The CDR3 reads CASSPNIATGINEQFF. The CDR3 DNA follows: TGTGCCAGCTCACCAAATATCGCGACAGGGATCAATGAGCAGTTCTTC.

The genes are TRBV28 and TRBJ1-4; tentatively, D is TRBD1 (6 bases). Trimming cost V 4 bases and J 16 bases, with 13 bases left between them. Germline V gene sequence: CDR1 MDHEN, CDR2 SYDVKM. This CDR3 has 11 amino acids. The CDR3 nucleotides are TGTGCCAGCAGTTCCAGGGGTATTTGGTTTTTT. This encodes CASSSRGIWFF.

The V call is TRBV7-9, the J call TRBJ2-1, with D perhaps TRBD1 (7 bases). Between the trimmed V and J ends, which lost 1 base and 3 bases, there was a span of 16 bases. Germline lookup yields CDR1 SEHNR and CDR2 FQNEAQ (reference sequence). CDR3 size: 17 residues. CDR3 sequence reads: CASSLGVGGQLYNEQFF. CDR3 sequence (DNA): TGTGCCAGCAGCTTAGGAGTGGGGGGACAGCTCTACAATGAGCAGTTCTTC. The whole variable domain, remainder taken from reference TRBV7-9 and TRBJ2-1, is DTGVSQNPRHKITKRGQNVTFRCDPISEHNRLYWYRQTLGQGPEFLTYFQNEAQLEKSRLLSDRFSAERPKGSFSTLEIQRTEQGDSAMYLCASSLGVGGQLYNEQFFGPGTRLTVL.

V and J are TRBV9 and TRBJ2-1, with D possibly TRBD2 on 7 matching bases. Germline lookup yields CDR1 SGDLS and CDR2 YYNGEE. The CDR3 length is 15 residues. V lost 3 bases and J 1 base, leaving 11 bases between the germline ends. Here the CDR3 reads CASSEGGKSYNEQFF. The CDR3 DNA reads TGTGCCAGCAGCGAGGGGGGGAAATCCTACAATGAGCAGTTCTTC.

The chain recombines TRBV5-1 with TRBJ1-1, with D perhaps matching TRBD1 (6 bases). V was pared by 0 bases and J by 10 bases, with 7 bases between. This CDR3 region has 11 residues. CDR1 is SGHRS, CDR2 YFSETQ, per germline. This CDR3 reads CASSLEGGAFF. CDR3 nucleotide sequence: TGCGCCAGCAGCTTGGAAGGGGGAGCTTTCTTT. The full variable domain, completed using reference TRBV5-1 and TRBJ1-1, is KAGVTQTPRYLIKTRGQQVTLSCSPISGHRSVSWYQQTPGQGLQFLFEYFSETQRNKGNFPGRFSGRQFSNSRSEMNVSTLELGDSALYLCASSLEGGAFFGQGTRLTVV.

The J gene is TRBJ2-7, the V gene TRBV11-2; 9 nucleotides agree with TRBD2. The CDR3 length is 15 residues. V lost 2 bases to trimming and J lost 3 bases; unmatched junction nucleotides: 5. From germline, CDR1 is SGHAT and CDR2 FQNNGV. The CDR3 reads CASSLSSGRFYEQYF. Written as DNA, the CDR3 is TGTGCCAGCAGCTTATCCAGCGGGAGGTTCTACGAGCAGTACTTC.

This clone has only one observation. The chain couples TRBV18 to TRBJ2-2; 10 bases agree with TRBD2. Trimming removed 6 bases from V and 5 bases from J; junction bases left unmatched: 12. CDR1 KGHSH and CDR2 LQKENI come from the germline V gene. This CDR3 is built from 17 residues. This CDR3 reads CASSTTSSGSVTGELFF. The CDR3, as DNA: TGTGCCAGCTCCACAACGTCTAGCGGGAGTGTTACCGGGGAGCTGTTTTTT.

V and J are TRBV7-8 and TRBJ1-6; D gene unclear. Germline-derived CDR1 and CDR2 are SGHVS and FQNEAQ. This CDR3 spans 13 amino acids. Deletions cut 7 bases from V and 12 bases from J, with 16 bases between. The CDR3, as DNA: TGTGCCAGCACCCCCTTCGCGGAGGGACCCCTCCACTTT. Translating gives CASTPFAEGPLHF.